Below are 20 T cell receptor beta chains sequenced from a single sample in a study of CD8 T cells in ankylosing spondylitis. TCRdb reprocessed the 5' RACE reads via MiXCR and lists one record per CDR3 protein. The table lists 150,000 or so distinct CDR3 sequences, approximately 9% of them singletons. The specimen was blood, either unsorted or a sorted T cell fraction (not recorded which). Receptor source: a female donor with ankylosing spondylitis or in good health (not recorded which).

The rearrangement joins TRBV19 to TRBJ1-5; TRBD1 agrees at 7 bases. V lost 7 bases and J lost 2; bases outside the gene matches: 8. Germline V gives CDR1 LNHDA, CDR2 SQIVND (reference sequence). The CDR3 spans 15 residues. CDR3 nucleotides: TGTGCCAGTAAAACCAGACAGGGAGGCAATCAGCCCCAGCATTTT. Amino acid sequence: CASKTRQGGNQPQHF. Based on the CDR3 plus reference TRBV19 and TRBJ1-5, the full variable domain is DGGITQSPKYLFRKEGQNVTLSCEQNLNHDAMYWYRQDPGQGLRLIYYSQIVNDFQKGDIAEGYSVSREKKESFPLTVTSAQKNPTAFYLCASKTRQGGNQPQHFGDGTRLSIL.

The gene calls are TRBV27 and TRBJ1-6, with TRBD1 matching over 7 bases. In germline, CDR1 is MNHEY, CDR2 SMNVEV (reference sequence). Trimming removed 4 bases from V and 16 bases from J; junction bases left unmatched: 4. This CDR3 region has 11 residues. The CDR3 reads CASSYGQELHF. The DNA for the CDR3 is TGTGCCAGCAGTTACGGACAGGAGCTCCACTTT.

The chain recombines TRBV12-3 or TRBV12-4 with TRBJ1-2; a weak D match, TRBD1 (5 bases). The CDR3 extends over 14 amino acids. V gave up 7 bases and J gave up 3 bases, with 15 bases separating them. The CDR3 DNA is TGTGCCAGCACCCAGAACGGGGCCCACTATGGCTACACCTTC. Its translation: CASTQNGAHYGYTF.

This clonotype appeared a few times. This chain connects TRBV11-2 to TRBJ2-7; 11 bases match TRBD2. The germline V gene encodes CDR1 SGHAT and CDR2 FQNNGV. J lost 3 bases, V lost 6 bases, and 4 bases had no gene match. The CDR3 is 14 residues long. CDR3 residues: CASRGTSGLYEQYF. In DNA, the CDR3 is TGTGCCAGCAGGGGGACTAGCGGCCTCTACGAGCAGTACTTC.

This clonotype was observed a handful of times. At one of its ends the junction is not consistent with the germline gene, which may arise from a read error. The genes are TRBV2 and TRBJ2-3, with D unresolved. Germline CDR1 reads SNHLY; CDR2 reads FYNNEI. The CDR3 has 13 amino acids. The CDR3, as DNA: TGTGCCAGCAGCCTATACGATTCCCAGGTGGTGATGTTT. Its translation: CASSLYDSQVVMF.

This clonotype has only a few counts. The chain combines TRBV20-1 with TRBJ1-1, with a weak D call TRBD1 (6 bases). CDR3 length: 14 residues. V was shortened by 6 bases and J by 5 bases, with 19 bases between the two germline ends. Germline CDR1 is DFQATT and CDR2 is SNEGSKA (reference sequence). The CDR3 reads CSASPYRRGTEAFF. The CDR3 DNA is TGCAGTGCCTCCCCATATAGAAGGGGGACTGAAGCTTTCTTT.

J is TRBJ2-7 and V is TRBV18; TRBD2 might be the D (5 bases). V was shortened by 3 bases and J by 7 bases, with 16 bases between the two germline ends. CDR1 and CDR2 (germline): KGHSH, LQKENI. The CDR3 spans 14 residues. The DNA for the CDR3 is TGTGCCAGCTCACCCGACGGAGCCTCGGGAGAGCAGTACTTC. Its protein is CASSPDGASGEQYF.

This clonotype was recorded at least ten times. The chain recombines TRBV29-1 with TRBJ2-3, with D possibly matching TRBD2 (5 bases). Trimming left V 0 bases short and J 2 bases short, with 15 bases between. Looked up from germline, CDR1 is SQVTM and CDR2 is ANQGSEA. This CDR3 region has 16 residues. The CDR3 protein is CSVEDAHEAVTDTQYF. CDR3 nucleotides: TGCAGCGTTGAAGATGCTCATGAAGCGGTCACAGATACGCAGTATTTT.

This sequence joins TRBV19 and TRBJ2-7; D tentatively reads TRBD1 or TRBD2 (5 bases each). V was shortened by 5 bases and J by 1 base, with 12 bases between the two germline ends. The CDR3 contains 14 residues. Germline V lookup: CDR1 LNHDA, CDR2 SQIVND (reference sequence). The CDR3 spells CASSPGRKSYEQYF. CDR3 DNA sequence: TGTGCCAGTAGTCCGGGACGGAAATCCTACGAGCAGTACTTC. Full variable domain (rest looked up from reference TRBV19 and TRBJ2-7): DGGITQSPKYLFRKEGQNVTLSCEQNLNHDAMYWYRQDPGQGLRLIYYSQIVNDFQKGDIAEGYSVSREKKESFPLTVTSAQKNPTAFYLCASSPGRKSYEQYFGPGTRLTVT.

The chain carries TRBV7-2 and TRBJ2-7; D perhaps matches TRBD1 (6 bases). CDR1 and CDR2 from the germline V gene are SGHTA and FQGNSA. The V and J ends lost 4 bases and 6 bases respectively, with 16 bases between them. CDR3 size: 14 residues. CDR3 sequence reads: CASSSNVGGVEQYF. CDR3 in DNA: TGTGCCAGCAGCTCGAACGTAGGGGGAGTCGAGCAGTACTTC.

This clonotype was detected a few times. The chain links TRBV28 to TRBJ2-1; 7 positions agree with TRBD1. The V and J ends lost 5 bases and 8 bases, in that order; junction bases with no gene match: 6. This CDR3 comprises 13 residues. Germline values: CDR1 MDHEN, CDR2 SYDVKM. The chain's CDR3 is CASSLGQADEQFF. In nucleotides, the CDR3 is TGTGCCAGCAGTCTTGGACAGGCGGATGAGCAGTTCTTC.

This clonotype appeared a few times. V usage is TRBV2 and J usage is TRBJ2-4; TRBD2 is a possible D gene (5 bases). The CDR3 totals 11 residues. The V and J ends lost 9 bases and 8 bases respectively, with 11 bases between them. Germline CDR1 SNHLY, CDR2 FYNNEI. CDR3 residues: CASSAGDIQYF. The CDR3 DNA sequence: TGTGCCAGTAGCGCTGGAGACATTCAGTACTTC.

In its sample, this clonotype was seen a few times. This chain links TRBV27 with TRBJ2-1; 14 nucleotides agree with TRBD2. The junction had 16 bases not matched to a gene; V was cut back by 5 bases and J by 4 bases. The germline V gene has CDR1 MNHEY and CDR2 SMNVEV (reference sequence). CDR3 length: 20 residues. The CDR3 protein is CASSLDGQGLAGELYNEQFF. The DNA of the CDR3 is TGTGCCAGCAGTCTCGACGGACAGGGACTAGCGGGAGAATTATACAATGAGCAGTTCTTC.

This clonotype was found many times. The V and J genes are TRBV4-3 and TRBJ1-1, with no clear D. Trimming pared 4 bases from V and 9 bases from J, leaving 12 bases between. CDR1 is LGHNA and CDR2 is YSLEER in the germline V gene. The length of the CDR3 is 12 residues. The CDR3: CASSRGMEQAFF. In nucleotides, the CDR3 is TGCGCCAGCAGCCGCGGGATGGAGCAAGCTTTCTTT.

Written as DNA, the CDR3 is TGTGCCAGCACCTTACTAGGTTCCCACAATGAGCAGTTCTTC. Translation gives CASTLLGSHNEQFF. The rearrangement links TRBV12-3 or TRBV12-4 to TRBJ2-1, with D perhaps TRBD2 (5 bases). The V gene lost 7 bases and the J gene lost 5 bases, with 15 bases spanning the gap. The length of the CDR3 is 14 residues.

This clonotype was observed a few times. This chain connects TRBV5-4 to TRBJ2-1, with a weak D call TRBD2 (6 bases). The CDR3 spans 15 residues. Germline values: CDR1 SGHNT, CDR2 YYREEE (reference sequence). V lost 2 bases to trimming and J lost 4 bases, with 13 bases between them. The CDR3 coding sequence is TGTGCCAGCAGCTTTCCTGCGGGGCCGTACAATGAGCAGTTCTTC. Translation: CASSFPAGPYNEQFF.

This chain links TRBV7-8 with TRBJ2-7; 7 nucleotides line up with TRBD2. Per germline, CDR1 SGHVS and CDR2 FQNEAQ. V trimming: 4 bases; J trimming: 5 bases; junction bases outside the gene matches: 17. CDR3 size: 17 residues. CDR3 nucleotide sequence: TGTGCCAGCAGCTACCCCCTCACAGGCGGGAGCATGAACGAGCAGTACTTC. This codes for CASSYPLTGGSMNEQYF.

The chain recombines TRBV7-8 with TRBJ2-7; the D is unclear. V dropped 5 bases and J dropped 1 base, with 12 bases sitting between them. CDR3 length: 14 amino acids. CDR1 SGHVS and CDR2 FQNEAQ come from the germline V gene. The CDR3 nucleotides are TGTGCCAGCAGCCTTCAGCTCGGGTCCTACGAGCAGTACTTC. Residues: CASSLQLGSYEQYF.

In nucleotides, the CDR3 is TGTGCCAGCTCACCCCAGGGAGAGCCCCAGCATTTT. Translated: CASSPQGEPQHF. The rearrangement joins TRBV18 to TRBJ1-5; D is perhaps TRBD1 (5 bases). Germline values: CDR1 KGHSH, CDR2 LQKENI. V shed 3 bases and J shed 8 bases, with 8 bases lying between them. The CDR3 is 12 amino acids. Using reference TRBV18 and TRBJ1-5 for the parts outside the CDR3, the full variable domain is NAGVMQNPRHLVRRRGQEARLRCSPMKGHSHVYWYRQLPEEGLKFMVYLQKENIIDESGMPKERFSAEFPKEGPSILRIQQVVRGDSAAYFCASSPQGEPQHFGDGTRLSIL.

Many counts were recorded for this clonotype. The chain has TRBV4-3 and TRBJ2-1; D uncertain. The CDR3 is 15 residues long. CDR1 and CDR2 (germline): LGHNA, YSLEER. Trimming stripped 0 bases from V and 1 base from J, with 7 bases between. Here the CDR3 reads CASSQEASSYNEQFF. CDR3 in DNA: TGCGCCAGCAGCCAAGAGGCAAGTTCCTACAATGAGCAGTTCTTC.